This TCR beta chain was identified in a study of blood T cell repertoires in COVID-19. Overall study: The United States, Italy and Spain were the sources of the acute and convalescent COVID-19 samples. The analysed material was cDNA or gDNA that came from T cells, B-cell-depleted T cells, or PBMCs.

Original data processing: Quantification of nucleated cells was approximated via reference gene primer amplification. This table comes from immunoSEQ multiplex PCR, and its TCRdb copy is limited to in-frame clones, with some not included. That table gives V, J and clone size, and the DNA gave D and trimming. Among under 200,000 clones listed, 86% were seen once. The Seattle patients joined while their infection was active and were tracked longitudinally afterward. The TCR was taken from an older woman with COVID-19, enrolled during active disease. The specimen sequenced was peripheral blood.

CDR3 sequence: CASTGVEGGELFF. CDR3 nucleotides: TGTGCCAGCACCGGAGTGGAGGGCGGGGAGCTGTTTTTT. The V call is TRBV7-3, the J call TRBJ2-2; possible D gene TRBD2, 6 bases. CDR1 is SGHTA and CDR2 is FQGTGA in the germline V gene. V lost 7 bases and J lost 7, with 13 bases in between. CDR3 size: 13 residues.